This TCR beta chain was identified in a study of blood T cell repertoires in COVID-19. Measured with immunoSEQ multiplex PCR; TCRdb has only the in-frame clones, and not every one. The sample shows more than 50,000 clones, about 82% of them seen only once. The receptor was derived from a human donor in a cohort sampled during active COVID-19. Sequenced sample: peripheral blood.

CDR3 nucleotide sequence: TGTGCCAGCAGTACCCGACTAGCGGGAATCAACGAGCAGTACTTC. Protein product: CASSTRLAGINEQYF. This chain joins TRBV27 and TRBJ2-7, with TRBD2 identical over 11 bases. The J segment lost 5 bases and the V segment lost 5 bases, leaving 8 bases of the junction unmatched. From germline, CDR1 is MNHEY and CDR2 SMNVEV (reference sequence). The CDR3 covers 15 residues.